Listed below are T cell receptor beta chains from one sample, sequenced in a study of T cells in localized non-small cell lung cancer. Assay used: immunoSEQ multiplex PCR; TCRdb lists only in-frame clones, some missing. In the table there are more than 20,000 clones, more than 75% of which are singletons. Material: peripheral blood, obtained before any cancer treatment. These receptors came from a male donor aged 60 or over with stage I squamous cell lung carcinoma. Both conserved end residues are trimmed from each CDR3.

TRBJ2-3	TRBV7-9	ASSAGLSTDTQY
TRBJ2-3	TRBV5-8	ASSAGLAGADTQY
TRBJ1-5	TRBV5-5	ASSPGQRGNQPQH
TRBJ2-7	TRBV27	ASSLDRGGFYEQY
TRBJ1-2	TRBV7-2	ASSLGRAVVSGGYT
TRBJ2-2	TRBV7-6	ASSLGAGPRGGELF
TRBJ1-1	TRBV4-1	ASSQVGYTEAF
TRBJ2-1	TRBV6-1	ASSPRDAGYNEQF
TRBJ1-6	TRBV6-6	ASSRDGNSPLH
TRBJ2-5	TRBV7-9	ASSSPGRGETQY
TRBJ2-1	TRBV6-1	ASSADYQGNNEQF
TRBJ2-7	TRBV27	ASSFAGYEQY
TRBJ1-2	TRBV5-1	ASSLDGKSYGYT
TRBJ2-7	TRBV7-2	ASNSIPGQIGYEQY
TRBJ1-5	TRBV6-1	ASSPRRIPNQPQH
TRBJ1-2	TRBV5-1	ASSLDSGFDGYT
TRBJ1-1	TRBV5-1	ASSRLLGPMNTEAF
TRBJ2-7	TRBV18	ASSPGQGGNEQY
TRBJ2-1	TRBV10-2	ASSEPIFSEGF
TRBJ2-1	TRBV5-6	ASSFPSLGHEQF
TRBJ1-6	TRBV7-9	ASSLAVDSPLH
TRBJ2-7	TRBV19	ASSMGGGYYEQY
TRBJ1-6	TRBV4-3	ASSQVQSSYNSPLH
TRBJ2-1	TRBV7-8	ASSLYRGRSDNEQF
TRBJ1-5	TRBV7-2	ASSLARNQPQH
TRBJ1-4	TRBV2	ASSKDRAMVF
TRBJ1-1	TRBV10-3	AISGVGQEAF
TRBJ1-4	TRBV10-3	ATPREKLF
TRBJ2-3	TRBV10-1	ASTELRLFTDTQY
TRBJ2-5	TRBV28	ASRPHDRVTQETQY
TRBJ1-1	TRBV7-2	ASSLARHTEAF
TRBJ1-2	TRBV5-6	ASSLGYGYT
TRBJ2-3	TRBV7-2	ASRRDSTTRGDTQY
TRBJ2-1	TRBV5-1	ASSVGLAVDDNEQF
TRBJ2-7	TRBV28	ASSLVLLEGTYEQY
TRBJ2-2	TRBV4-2	ASSTRTSGRGNTGELF